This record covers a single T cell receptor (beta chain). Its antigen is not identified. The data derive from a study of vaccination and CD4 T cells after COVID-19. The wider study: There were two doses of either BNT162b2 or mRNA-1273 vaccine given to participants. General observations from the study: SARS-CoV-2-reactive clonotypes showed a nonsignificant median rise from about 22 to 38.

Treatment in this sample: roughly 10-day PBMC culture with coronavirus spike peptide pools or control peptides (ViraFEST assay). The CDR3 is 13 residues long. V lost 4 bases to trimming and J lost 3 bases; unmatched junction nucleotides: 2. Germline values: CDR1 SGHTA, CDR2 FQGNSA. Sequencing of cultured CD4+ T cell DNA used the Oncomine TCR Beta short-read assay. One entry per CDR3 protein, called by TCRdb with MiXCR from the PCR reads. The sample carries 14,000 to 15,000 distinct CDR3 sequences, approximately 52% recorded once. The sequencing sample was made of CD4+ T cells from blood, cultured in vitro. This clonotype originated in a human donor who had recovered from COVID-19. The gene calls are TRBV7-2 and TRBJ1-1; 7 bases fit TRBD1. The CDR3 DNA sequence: TGTGCCAGCAGCTGGGACAGAGACACTGAAGCTTTCTTT. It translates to CASSWDRDTEAFF. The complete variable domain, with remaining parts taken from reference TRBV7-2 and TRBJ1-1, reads GAGVSQSPSNKVTEKGKDVELRCDPISGHTALYWYRQSLGQGLEFLIYFQGNSAPDKSGLPSDRFSAERTGGSVSTLTIQRTQQEDSAVYLCASSWDRDTEAFFGQGTRLTVV.